This T cell receptor (beta chain) was retrieved from a study of immune characterization of retroperitoneal liposarcoma (dated by TCRdb to between 2018 and 2021). Relative to germline, V is 4 bases shorter and J is 2 bases shorter, with 12 bases between their ends. In the germline V gene, CDR1 corresponds to MGHRA and CDR2 to YSYEKL. CDR3 length: 15 amino acids, cysteine to phenylalanine. Only CDR3 DNA is held: 45 bases, read in frame from base 1. The library relied on PCR. This sample was sequenced with a NextSeq 500. The public reads were run again by TCRdb, first through fastp at Q25 and then through MiXCR, and only productive beta chains were kept. Rows matching on CDR3 protein sequence are summarized as one entry with the most common DNA and genes. The sample contains some 9,600 distinct CDR3 sequences, less than 30% of them found a single time. Jointly, the top ten make up roughly a fifth of the sample.

About this clonotype itself: Its target antigen remains unknown. Qualities for individual bases were not recorded, and no much larger clone is one base off.

Rearrangement joined TRBV4-1 to TRBJ1-3; tentative D gene TRBD1, with 5 bases matching. The receptor was derived from a male donor with retroperitoneal liposarcoma. Source material: blood. The sequenced DNA is TGCGCCAGCAGCCGGAGCGGGGGAACTGGAAACACCATATATTTT. Translated, this gives CASSRSGGTGNTIYF.